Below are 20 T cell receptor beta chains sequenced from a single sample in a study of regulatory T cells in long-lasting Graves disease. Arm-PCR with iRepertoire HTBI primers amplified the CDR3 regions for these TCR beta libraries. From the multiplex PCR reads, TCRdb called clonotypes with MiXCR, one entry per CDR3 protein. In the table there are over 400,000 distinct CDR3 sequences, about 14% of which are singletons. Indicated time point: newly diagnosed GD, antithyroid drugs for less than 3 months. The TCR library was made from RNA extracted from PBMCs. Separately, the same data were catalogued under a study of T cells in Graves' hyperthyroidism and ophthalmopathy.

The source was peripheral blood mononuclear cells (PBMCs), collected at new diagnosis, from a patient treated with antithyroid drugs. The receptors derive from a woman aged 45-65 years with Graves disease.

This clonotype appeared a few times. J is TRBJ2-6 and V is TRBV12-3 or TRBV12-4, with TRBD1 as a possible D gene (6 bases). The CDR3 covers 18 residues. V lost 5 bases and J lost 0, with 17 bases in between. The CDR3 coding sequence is TGTGCCAGCAGTGCCTGGGGGCAGGGCAACTCTGGGGCCAACGTCCTGACTTTC. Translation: CASSAWGQGNSGANVLTF.

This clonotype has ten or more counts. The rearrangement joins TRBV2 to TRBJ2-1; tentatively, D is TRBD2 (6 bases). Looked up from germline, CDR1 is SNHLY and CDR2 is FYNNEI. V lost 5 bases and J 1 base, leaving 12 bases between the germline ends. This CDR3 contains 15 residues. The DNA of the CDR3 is TGTGCCAGCAGTCGGGACTTCCCGTCCTACAATGAGCAGTTCTTC. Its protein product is CASSRDFPSYNEQFF.

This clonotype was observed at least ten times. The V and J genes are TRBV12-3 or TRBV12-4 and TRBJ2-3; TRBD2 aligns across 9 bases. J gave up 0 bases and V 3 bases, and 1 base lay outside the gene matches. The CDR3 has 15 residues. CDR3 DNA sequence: TGTGCCAGCAGTTTGCTAGCGGGAAGCACAGATACGCAGTATTTT. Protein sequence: CASSLLAGSTDTQYF.

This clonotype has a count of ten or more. CDR3 loop: CASSSSRGGETQYF. CDR3 in DNA: TGTGCCAGCAGCTCGAGCAGGGGTGGGGAGACCCAGTACTTC. The gene calls are TRBV7-3 and TRBJ2-5, with D tentatively TRBD1 (6 bases). Germline CDR1 reads SGHTA; CDR2 reads FQGTGA. Trimming removed 4 bases from V and 5 bases from J, with 14 bases in between. The CDR3 length is 14 residues.

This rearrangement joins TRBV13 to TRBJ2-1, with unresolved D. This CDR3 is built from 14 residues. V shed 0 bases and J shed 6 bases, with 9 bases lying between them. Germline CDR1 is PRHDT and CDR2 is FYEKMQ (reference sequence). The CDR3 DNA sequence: TGTGCCAGCAGCTTAGGCGCCAGCTCCAATGAGCAGTTCTTC. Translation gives CASSLGASSNEQFF.

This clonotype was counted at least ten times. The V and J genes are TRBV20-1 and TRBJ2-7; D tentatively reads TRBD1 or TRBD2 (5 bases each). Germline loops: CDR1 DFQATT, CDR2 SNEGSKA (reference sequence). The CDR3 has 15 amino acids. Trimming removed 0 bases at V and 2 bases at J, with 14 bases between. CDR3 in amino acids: CSARDGTSAAYEQYF. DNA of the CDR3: TGCAGTGCTAGAGATGGGACCTCGGCGGCCTACGAGCAGTACTTC.

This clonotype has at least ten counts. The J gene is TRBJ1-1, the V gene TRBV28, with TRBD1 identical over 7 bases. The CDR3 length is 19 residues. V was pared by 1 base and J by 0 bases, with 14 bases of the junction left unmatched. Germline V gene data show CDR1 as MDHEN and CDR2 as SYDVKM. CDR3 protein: CASSLYAMGQGGLNTEAFF. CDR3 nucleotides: TGTGCCAGCAGTTTATATGCTATGGGGCAGGGGGGTCTGAACACTGAAGCTTTCTTT.

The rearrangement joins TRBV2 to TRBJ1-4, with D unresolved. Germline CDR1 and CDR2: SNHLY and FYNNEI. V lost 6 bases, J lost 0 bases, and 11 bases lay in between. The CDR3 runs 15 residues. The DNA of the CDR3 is TGTGCCAGCAGAGTTCCAACTACAACTAATGAAAAACTGTTTTTT. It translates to CASRVPTTTNEKLFF.

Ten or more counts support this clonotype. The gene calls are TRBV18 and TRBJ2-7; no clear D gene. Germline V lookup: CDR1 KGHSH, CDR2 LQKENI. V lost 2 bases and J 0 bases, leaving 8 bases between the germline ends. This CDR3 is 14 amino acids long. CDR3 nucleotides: TGTGCCAGCTCACCAGACGGAAGCTCCTACGAGCAGTACTTC. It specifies CASSPDGSSYEQYF.

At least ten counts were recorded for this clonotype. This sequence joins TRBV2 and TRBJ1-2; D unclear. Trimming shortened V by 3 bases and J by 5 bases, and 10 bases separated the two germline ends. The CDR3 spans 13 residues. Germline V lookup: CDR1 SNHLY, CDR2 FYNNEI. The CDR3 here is CASSEASGYGYTF. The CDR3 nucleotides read TGTGCCAGCAGTGAGGCGTCAGGTTATGGCTACACCTTC. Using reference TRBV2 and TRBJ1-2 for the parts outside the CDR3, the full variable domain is EPEVTQTPSHQVTQMGQEVILRCVPISNHLYFYWYRQILGQKVEFLVSFYNNEISEKSEIFDDQFSVERPDGSNFTLKIRSTKLEDSAMYFCASSEASGYGYTFGSGTRLTVV.

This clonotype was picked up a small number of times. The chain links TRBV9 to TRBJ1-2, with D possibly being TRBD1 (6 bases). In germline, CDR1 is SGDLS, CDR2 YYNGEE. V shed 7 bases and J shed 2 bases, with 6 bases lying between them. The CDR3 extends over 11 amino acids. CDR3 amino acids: CASQGNYGYTF. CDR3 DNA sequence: TGTGCCAGCCAGGGGAACTATGGCTACACCTTC.

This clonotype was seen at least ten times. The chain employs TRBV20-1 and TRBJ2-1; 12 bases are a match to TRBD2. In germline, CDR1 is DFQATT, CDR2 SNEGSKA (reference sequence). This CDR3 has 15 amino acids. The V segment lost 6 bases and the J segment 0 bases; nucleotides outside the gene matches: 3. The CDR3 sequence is CSATTSGSSYNEQFF. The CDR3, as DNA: TGCAGTGCAACGACTAGCGGGAGCTCCTACAATGAGCAGTTCTTC.

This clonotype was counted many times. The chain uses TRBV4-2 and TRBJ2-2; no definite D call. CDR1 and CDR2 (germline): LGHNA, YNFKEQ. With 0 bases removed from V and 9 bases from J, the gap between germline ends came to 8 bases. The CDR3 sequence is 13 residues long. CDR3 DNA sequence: TGTGCCAGCAGCCAAGATGTCCTCAGGGAGCTGTTTTTT. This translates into CASSQDVLRELFF.

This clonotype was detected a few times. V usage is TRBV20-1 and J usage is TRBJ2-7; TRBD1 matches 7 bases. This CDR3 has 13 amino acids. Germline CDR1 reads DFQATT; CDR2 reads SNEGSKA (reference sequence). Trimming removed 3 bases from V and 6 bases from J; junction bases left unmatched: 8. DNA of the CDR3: TGCAGTGCTAGTGCACAGGGGTTTGGCGAGCAGTACTTC. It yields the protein CSASAQGFGEQYF.

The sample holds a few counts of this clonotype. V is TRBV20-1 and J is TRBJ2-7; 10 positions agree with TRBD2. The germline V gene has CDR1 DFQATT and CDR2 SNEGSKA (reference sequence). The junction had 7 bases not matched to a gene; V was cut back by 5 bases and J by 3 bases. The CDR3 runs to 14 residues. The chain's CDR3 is CSAPHEREGYEQYF. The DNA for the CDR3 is TGCAGTGCTCCCCACGAGCGGGAGGGCTACGAGCAGTACTTC.

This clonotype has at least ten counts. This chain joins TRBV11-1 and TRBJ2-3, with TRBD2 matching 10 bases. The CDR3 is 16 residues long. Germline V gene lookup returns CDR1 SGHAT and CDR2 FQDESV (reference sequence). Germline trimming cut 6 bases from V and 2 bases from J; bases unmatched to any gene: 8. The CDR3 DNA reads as TGTGCCAGCAGTTTCGTCCTAGCGGGAGCCACAGATACGCAGTATTTT. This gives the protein CASSFVLAGATDTQYF.

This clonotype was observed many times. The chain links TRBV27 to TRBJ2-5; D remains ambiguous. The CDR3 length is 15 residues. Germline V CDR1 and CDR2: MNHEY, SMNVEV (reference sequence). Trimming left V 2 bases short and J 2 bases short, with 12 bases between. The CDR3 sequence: CASSLRGRVQETQYF. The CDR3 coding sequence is TGTGCCAGCAGTTTACGCGGACGGGTACAAGAGACCCAGTACTTC.

CDR3 residues: CASSIRWSGSNQPQHF. CDR3 bases: TGTGCCAGTAGTATTCGCTGGAGTGGGAGCAATCAGCCCCAGCATTTT. The genes are TRBV19 and TRBJ1-5; D uncertain. V was pared by 3 bases and J by 1 base, with 13 bases between. The CDR3 contains 16 residues. The V gene's germline CDR1 is LNHDA and CDR2 SQIVND (reference sequence).

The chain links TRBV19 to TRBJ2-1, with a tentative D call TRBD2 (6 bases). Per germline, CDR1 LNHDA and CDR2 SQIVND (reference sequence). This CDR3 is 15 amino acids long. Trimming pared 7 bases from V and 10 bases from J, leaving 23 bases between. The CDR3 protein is CASTGGGGIRREQFF. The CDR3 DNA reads TGTGCCAGTACCGGGGGTGGGGGGATCCGCAGGGAGCAGTTCTTC.

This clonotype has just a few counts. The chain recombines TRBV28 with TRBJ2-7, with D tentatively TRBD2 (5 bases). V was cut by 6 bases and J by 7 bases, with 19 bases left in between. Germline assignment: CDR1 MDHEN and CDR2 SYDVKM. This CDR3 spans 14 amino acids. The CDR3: CASRGSGASIEQYF. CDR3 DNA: TGTGCCAGCAGGGGGAGCGGAGCCTCCATAGAGCAGTACTTC.